The 10 T cell receptor beta chains below all came from one sample that was sequenced in a study of T cell repertoires in cytomegalovirus infection. TCRdb analysed the reads with MiXCR anew, one entry per CDR3 protein. The table records fewer than 550,000 distinct CDR3 sequences, more than 15% of them present only once. Sequenced: CD8+ T cells from PBMCs. The receptor source for this set is a human donor in good health (CMV status not recorded). Some clones in this sample may be carry-over from other donors' samples.

In this sample, this clonotype turned up a few times. This chain connects TRBV7-2 to TRBJ1-2; TRBD1 matches at 12 bases. J gave up 8 bases and V 4 bases, and 11 bases lay outside the gene matches. Germline V gene lookup returns CDR1 SGHTA and CDR2 FQGNSA. The CDR3 spans 16 residues. CDR3 in amino acids: CASSWDPGQGAFGYTF. The CDR3, as DNA: TGTGCCAGCAGCTGGGACCCGGGACAGGGGGCGTTCGGCTACACCTTC.

This clonotype has only a few counts. The chain recombines TRBV5-4 with TRBJ2-7, with 9 nucleotides matching TRBD1. From germline, CDR1 is SGHNT and CDR2 YYREEE (reference sequence). V lost 4 bases to trimming and J lost 6 bases; unmatched junction nucleotides: 5. This CDR3 is built from 13 residues. DNA for the CDR3: TGTGCCAGCAGCCCGGACAGGGGTTTCGAGCAGTACTTC. It codes for CASSPDRGFEQYF.

The gene calls are TRBV15 and TRBJ2-7; either TRBD1 or TRBD2 may fit D (7 bases each). CDR3 length equals 15 residues. The germline V gene has CDR1 LNHNV and CDR2 YYDKDF (reference sequence). Trimming stripped 1 base from V and 4 bases from J, with 14 bases between. CDR3 protein: CATSRAGEGAYEQYF. The CDR3 DNA is TGTGCCACCAGCAGAGCCGGGGAGGGGGCGTACGAGCAGTACTTC.

The gene calls are TRBV20-1 and TRBJ2-5; 14 bases match TRBD2. Germline V lookup: CDR1 DFQATT, CDR2 SNEGSKA (reference sequence). The V segment lost 2 bases and the J segment 2 bases; nucleotides outside the gene matches: 16. CDR3 length equals 20 residues. The CDR3 DNA reads as TGCAGTGCTAGACACCCCTTTCCGGGACTAGCGGGGGCACTGCAAGAGACCCAGTACTTC. Encoded protein: CSARHPFPGLAGALQETQYF.

A note on this clonotype: An end of the junction does not agree with germline; a read error may underlie this. The chain joins TRBV11-3 to TRBJ2-1; possibly TRBD1 for D (5 bases). CDR1 and CDR2 from the germline V gene are SGHNT and YENEEA. The CDR3 spans 16 residues. The CDR3, as DNA: TGTGCCAGCAGCTTAAGGGGAAAAACCTCCTACAATGTGCAGTTCTTC. This encodes CASSLRGKTSYNVQFF.

This clonotype was seen repeatedly, ten times or more. CDR3 residues: CASSARTSLGETQYF. The DNA for the CDR3 is TGTGCCAGTAGTGCCCGGACTAGCCTAGGAGAGACCCAGTACTTC. The rearrangement links TRBV19 to TRBJ2-5; 8 positions match TRBD2. This CDR3 spans 15 amino acids. Germline lookup yields CDR1 LNHDA and CDR2 SQIVND (reference sequence). The ends lost 5 bases at V and 4 bases at J; junction bases unmatched: 9.

There are many counts of this clonotype. The chain couples TRBV28 to TRBJ2-5; possibly TRBD1 for D (7 bases). V lost 1 base and J 5 bases, leaving 8 bases between the germline ends. The CDR3 length is 13 residues. CDR1 is MDHEN, CDR2 SYDVKM, per germline. This CDR3 is CASSLSGGETQYF. In nucleotides, the CDR3 is TGTGCCAGCAGTTTATCAGGGGGGGAGACCCAGTACTTC. The entire variable domain, with the rest obtained from reference TRBV28 and TRBJ2-5, is as follows: DVKVTQSSRYLVKRTGEKVFLECVQDMDHENMFWYRQDPGLGLRLIYFSYDVKMKEKGDIPEGYSVSREKKERFSLILESASTNQTSMYLCASSLSGGETQYFGPGTRLLVL.

This clonotype showed up many times. This chain links TRBV12-3 or TRBV12-4 with TRBJ2-7; D is ambiguous. The V and J ends lost 5 bases and 1 base respectively, with 21 bases between them. CDR3 size: 17 residues. Here the CDR3 reads CASSPRSHGVVSYEQYF. DNA for the CDR3: TGTGCCAGCAGTCCTAGGTCCCACGGTGTCGTTTCCTACGAGCAGTACTTC.

This clonotype was observed many times. The chain combines TRBV4-1 with TRBJ2-1; 9 nucleotides align to TRBD2. The CDR3 is 14 amino acids. The V gene end was trimmed by 1 base and the J gene end by 9 bases; junction bases not matched to a gene: 4. From germline, CDR1 is MGHRA and CDR2 YSYEKL. The CDR3 region has the DNA TGCGCCAGCAGCCAAGGAGGACTAGCGTTTGAGCAGTTCTTC. This sequence encodes CASSQGGLAFEQFF.

A few counts support this clonotype. This sequence joins TRBV20-1 and TRBJ2-6; D gene unclear. V gave up 6 bases and J gave up 0 bases, with 12 bases separating them. CDR1 is DFQATT, CDR2 SNEGSKA, per germline (reference sequence). This CDR3 has 15 residues. Here the CDR3 reads CSAELRSSGANVLTF. CDR3 nucleotide sequence: TGCAGTGCAGAGCTCCGGTCCTCTGGGGCCAACGTCCTGACTTTC.